Listed here are 5 T cell receptor beta chains from one sample, sequenced in a study of regulatory T cells in long-lasting Graves disease. As for time point: newly diagnosed GD, antithyroid drugs for less than 3 months. Construction of the TCR library relied on RNA isolated from PBMCs. Arm-PCR of CDR3 regions and iRepertoire HTBI primers were used to build TCR beta libraries. Each CDR3 protein is one row after TCRdb ran MiXCR on the multiplex PCR reads. The data hold a few hundred thousand distinct CDR3 sequences, with over 9.5% observed a single time. These data were likewise used in another study, on T cells in Graves' hyperthyroidism and ophthalmopathy.

The sample in question was peripheral blood mononuclear cells (PBMCs), obtained at new diagnosis, from a patient treated with antithyroid drugs. Source of these receptors: a woman under 30 with Graves disease.

This clonotype appeared many times. The CDR3 region has the DNA TGTGCCAGCAGTTCCTTAGCGAATAAAACCTACAATGAGCAGTTCTTC. It yields the protein CASSSLANKTYNEQFF. The rearrangement uses TRBV28 and TRBJ2-1, with D tentatively TRBD2 (5 bases). The CDR3 covers 16 residues. Trimming took 4 bases from V and 2 from J, leaving 15 bases between them. CDR1 and CDR2 from the germline V gene are MDHEN and SYDVKM.

For this clonotype: A clone one base away is much larger, so this may be a read error. The chain links TRBV7-9 to TRBJ2-1; a weak D match, TRBD1 (5 bases). There are 14 residues in the CDR3. Trimming left V 5 bases short and J 6 bases short, with 14 bases between. CDR1 is SEHNR, CDR2 FQNEAQ, per germline (reference sequence). The CDR3 DNA follows: TGTGCCAGCAGCCGAACAGGACCTATCAATGAGCAGTTCTTC. Translation gives CASSRTGPINEQFF.

This clonotype was seen many times. The CDR3 protein is CASSLGQENYGYTF. The DNA of the CDR3 is TGTGCCAGCAGCCTAGGACAGGAAAACTATGGCTACACCTTC. This chain connects TRBV7-8 to TRBJ1-2, with 7 bases matching TRBD1. Germline V gene sequence: CDR1 SGHVS, CDR2 FQNEAQ. J lost 2 bases, V lost 5 bases, and 5 bases had no gene match. The CDR3 runs 14 residues.

The sample holds many counts of this clonotype. The rearrangement uses TRBV10-3 and TRBJ2-7; tentative D call: TRBD1 (5 bases). Trimming left V 0 bases short and J 0 bases short, with 9 bases between. The CDR3 length is 15 residues. CDR1 is ENHRY, CDR2 SYGVKD, per germline. CDR3: CAISESGVSSYEQYV. As DNA, the CDR3 is TGTGCCATCAGTGAGTCAGGGGTGAGCTCCTACGAGCAGTACGTC.

This clonotype has only a few counts. V and J are TRBV20-1 and TRBJ1-1; D uncertain. Trimming shortened V by 6 bases and J by 1 base, and 15 bases separated the two germline ends. The CDR3 spans 14 residues. Germline V lookup: CDR1 DFQATT, CDR2 SNEGSKA (reference sequence). The CDR3 sequence is CSAPWIEGNTEAFF. The CDR3 coding sequence is TGCAGTGCCCCCTGGATCGAGGGGAACACTGAAGCTTTCTTT.